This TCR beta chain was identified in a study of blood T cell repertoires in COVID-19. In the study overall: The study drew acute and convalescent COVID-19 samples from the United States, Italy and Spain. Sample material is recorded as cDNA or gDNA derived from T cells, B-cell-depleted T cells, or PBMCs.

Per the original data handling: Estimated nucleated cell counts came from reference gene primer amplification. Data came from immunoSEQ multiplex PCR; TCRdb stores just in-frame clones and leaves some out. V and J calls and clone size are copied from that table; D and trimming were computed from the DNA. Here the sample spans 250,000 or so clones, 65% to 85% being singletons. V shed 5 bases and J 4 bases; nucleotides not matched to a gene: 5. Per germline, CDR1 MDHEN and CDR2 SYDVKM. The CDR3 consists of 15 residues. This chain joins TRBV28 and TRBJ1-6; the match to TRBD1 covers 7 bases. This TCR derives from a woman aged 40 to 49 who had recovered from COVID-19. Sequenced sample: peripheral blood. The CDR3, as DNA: TGTGCCAGCAGTACCTTACAGGGGTATAATTCACCCCTCCACTTT. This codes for CASSTLQGYNSPLHF.